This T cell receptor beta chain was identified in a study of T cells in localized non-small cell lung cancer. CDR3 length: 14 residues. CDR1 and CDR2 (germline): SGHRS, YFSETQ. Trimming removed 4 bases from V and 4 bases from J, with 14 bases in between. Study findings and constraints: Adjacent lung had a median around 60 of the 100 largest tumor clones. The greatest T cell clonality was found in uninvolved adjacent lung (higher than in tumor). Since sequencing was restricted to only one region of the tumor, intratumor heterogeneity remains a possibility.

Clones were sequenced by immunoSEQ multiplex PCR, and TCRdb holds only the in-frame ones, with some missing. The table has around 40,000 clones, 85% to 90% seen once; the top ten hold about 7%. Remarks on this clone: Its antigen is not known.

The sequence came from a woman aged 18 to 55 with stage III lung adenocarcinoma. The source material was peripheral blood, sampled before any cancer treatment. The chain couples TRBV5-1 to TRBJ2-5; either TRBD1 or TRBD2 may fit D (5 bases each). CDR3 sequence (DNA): TGCGCCAGCAGCCCCAGAGGGGCGGGAGAGACCCAGTACTTC. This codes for CASSPRGAGETQYF.